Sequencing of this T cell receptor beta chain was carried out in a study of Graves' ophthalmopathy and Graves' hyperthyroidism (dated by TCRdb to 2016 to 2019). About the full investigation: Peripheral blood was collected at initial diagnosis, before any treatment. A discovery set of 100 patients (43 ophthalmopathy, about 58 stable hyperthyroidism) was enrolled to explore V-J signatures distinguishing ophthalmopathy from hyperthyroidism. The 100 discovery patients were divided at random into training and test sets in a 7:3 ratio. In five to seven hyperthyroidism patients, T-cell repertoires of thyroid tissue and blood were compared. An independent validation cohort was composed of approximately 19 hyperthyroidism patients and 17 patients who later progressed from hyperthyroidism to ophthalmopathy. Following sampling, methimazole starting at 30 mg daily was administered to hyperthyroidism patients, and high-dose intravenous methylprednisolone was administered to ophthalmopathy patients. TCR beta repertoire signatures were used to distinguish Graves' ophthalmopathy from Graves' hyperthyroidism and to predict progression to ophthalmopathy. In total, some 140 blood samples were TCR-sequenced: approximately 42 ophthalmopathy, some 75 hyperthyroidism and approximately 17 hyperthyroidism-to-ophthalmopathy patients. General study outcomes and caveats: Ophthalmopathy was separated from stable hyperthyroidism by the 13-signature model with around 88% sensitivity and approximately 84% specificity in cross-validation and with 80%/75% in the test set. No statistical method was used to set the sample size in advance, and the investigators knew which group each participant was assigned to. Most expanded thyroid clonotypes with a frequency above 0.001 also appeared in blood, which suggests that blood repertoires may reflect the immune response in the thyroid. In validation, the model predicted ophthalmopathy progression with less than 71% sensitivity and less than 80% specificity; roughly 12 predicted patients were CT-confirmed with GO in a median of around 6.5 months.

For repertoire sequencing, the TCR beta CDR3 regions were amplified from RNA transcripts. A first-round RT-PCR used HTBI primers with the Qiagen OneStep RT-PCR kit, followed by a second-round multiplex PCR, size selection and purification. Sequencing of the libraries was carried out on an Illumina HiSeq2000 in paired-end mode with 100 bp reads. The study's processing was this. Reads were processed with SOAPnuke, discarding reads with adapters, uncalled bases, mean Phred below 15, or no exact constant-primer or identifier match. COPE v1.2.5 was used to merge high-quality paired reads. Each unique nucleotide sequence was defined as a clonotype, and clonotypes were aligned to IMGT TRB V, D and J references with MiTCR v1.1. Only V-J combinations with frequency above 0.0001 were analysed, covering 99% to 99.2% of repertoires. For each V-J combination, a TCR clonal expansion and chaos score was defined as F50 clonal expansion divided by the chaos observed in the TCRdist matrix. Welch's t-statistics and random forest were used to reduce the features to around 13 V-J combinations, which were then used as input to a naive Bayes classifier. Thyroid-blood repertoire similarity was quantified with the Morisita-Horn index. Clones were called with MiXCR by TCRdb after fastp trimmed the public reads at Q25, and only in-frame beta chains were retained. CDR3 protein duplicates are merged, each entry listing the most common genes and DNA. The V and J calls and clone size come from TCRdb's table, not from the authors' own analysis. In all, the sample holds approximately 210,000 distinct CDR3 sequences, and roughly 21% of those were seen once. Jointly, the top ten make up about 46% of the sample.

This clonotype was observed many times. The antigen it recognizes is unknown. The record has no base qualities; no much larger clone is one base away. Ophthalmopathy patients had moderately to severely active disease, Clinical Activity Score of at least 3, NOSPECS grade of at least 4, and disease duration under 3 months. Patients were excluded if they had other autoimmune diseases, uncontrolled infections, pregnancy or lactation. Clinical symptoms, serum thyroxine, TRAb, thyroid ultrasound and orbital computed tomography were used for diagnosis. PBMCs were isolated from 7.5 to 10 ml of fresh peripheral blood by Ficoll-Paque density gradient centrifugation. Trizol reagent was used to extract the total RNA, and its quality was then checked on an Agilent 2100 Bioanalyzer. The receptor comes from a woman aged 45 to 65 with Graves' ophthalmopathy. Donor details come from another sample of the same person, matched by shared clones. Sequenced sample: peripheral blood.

The CDR3 here reads CASTKGTGWSPLHF. Here is the DNA: TGTGCCAGCACCAAGGGGACAGGGTGGTCACCCCTCCACTTT. The rearrangement combines TRBV6-1 with TRBJ1-6; 9 bases in between match TRBD1. From its cysteine to its phenylalanine, the CDR3 spans 14 amino acids. Only the CDR3 region is kept as DNA, spanning 42 bases read in frame from base 1. In the germline V gene, CDR1 corresponds to MNHNS and CDR2 to SASEGT. Trimming accounts for 7 bases at V and 10 bases at J, while the number of junction bases matched to no gene is 8.